This T cell receptor (beta chain) was documented in a study of tumor and adjacent non-tumor tissue in lung cancer. The study, taken as a whole, reports: Tumor repertoires had a smaller top 100 clone share than normal lung.

Points on this clonotype: Its antigen is unknown.

In germline, CDR1 is DFQATT, CDR2 SNEGSKA (reference sequence). Deletions cut 0 bases from V and 6 bases from J, with 12 bases between. The CDR3 has 14 amino acids. A modified ARM-PCR protocol with three rounds of nested PCR amplified TCRbeta. TCRdb redid the calling of the multiplex PCR reads with MiXCR, one entry per CDR3 protein. The repertoire consists of 200,000 to 250,000 distinct CDR3 sequences, with about 76% occurring once and the leading ten covering around 27%. The template was RNA from unsorted bulk tissue. V usage is TRBV20-1 and J usage is TRBJ1-3; tentative D call: TRBD1 (6 bases). This sequence was found in a man aged 55 to 69 with non-small cell lung cancer. The sample comprised lung tumor tissue. The CDR3: CSARDPGAVNTIYF. In DNA, the CDR3 is TGCAGTGCTAGAGACCCAGGGGCTGTAAACACCATATATTTT.